The source of this TCR beta chain is a study of T-cell reconstitution after alpha-beta-depleted transplantation in children. This clonotype has more than one count but fewer than ten. The CDR3 totals 15 residues. With 0 bases removed from V and 4 bases from J, the gap between germline ends came to 11 bases. Germline assignment: CDR1 LGHDT and CDR2 YNNKEL (reference sequence). Unique molecular identifiers were incorporated when the TCRbeta library was constructed. TCRdb passed the PCR reads through MiXCR, listing each CDR3 protein once. Of about 360,000 distinct CDR3 sequences listed, about 14% are singletons.

The clonotype originates from a human donor who donated a stem cell graft to a child with Fanconi anemia. The sequences come from PBMCs, collected from the stem cell graft. This rearrangement joins TRBV3-1 to TRBJ2-3, with D uncertain. The CDR3 nucleotides are TGTGCCAGCAGCCAAGATCTGGGCGCGGCAGATACGCAGTATTTT. Translating gives CASSQDLGAADTQYF.